Detailed here is one T cell receptor beta chain. Its antigen is as yet unknown. Documented time point: week 5, during vaccination. Vaccinated patients received 300 ug of mutant IDH1 20-mer peptide per dose, with topical imiquimod. New WHO grade 3 or 4 IDH1-mutant, ATRX-lost astrocytomas were present in all donors. The data stem from a study of a mutant IDH1 vaccine in newly diagnosed glioma. About the research overall: The start of vaccination came 4-6 weeks after radiotherapy alone, or with temozolomide cycles.

The germline V and J ends were trimmed by 2 bases and 4 bases, with 13 bases remaining between them. Germline CDR1 is SGDLS and CDR2 is YYNGEE. CDR3 size: 14 residues. This table comes from immunoSEQ multiplex PCR, and its TCRdb copy is limited to in-frame clones, with some not included. The table shows more than 35,000 clones, with 70% to 90% occurring only once. The sample was PBMCs, taken from a glioma patient whose treatment included an IDH1 peptide vaccine. This rearrangement joins TRBV9 to TRBJ2-7, with TRBD2 as a possible D gene (6 bases). The origin of this receptor is a man aged 35 to 55 with glioma. In DNA, the CDR3 is TGTGCCAGCAGCGTGGCGGGGACGGGGTACGAGCAGTACTTC. Protein: CASSVAGTGYEQYF.